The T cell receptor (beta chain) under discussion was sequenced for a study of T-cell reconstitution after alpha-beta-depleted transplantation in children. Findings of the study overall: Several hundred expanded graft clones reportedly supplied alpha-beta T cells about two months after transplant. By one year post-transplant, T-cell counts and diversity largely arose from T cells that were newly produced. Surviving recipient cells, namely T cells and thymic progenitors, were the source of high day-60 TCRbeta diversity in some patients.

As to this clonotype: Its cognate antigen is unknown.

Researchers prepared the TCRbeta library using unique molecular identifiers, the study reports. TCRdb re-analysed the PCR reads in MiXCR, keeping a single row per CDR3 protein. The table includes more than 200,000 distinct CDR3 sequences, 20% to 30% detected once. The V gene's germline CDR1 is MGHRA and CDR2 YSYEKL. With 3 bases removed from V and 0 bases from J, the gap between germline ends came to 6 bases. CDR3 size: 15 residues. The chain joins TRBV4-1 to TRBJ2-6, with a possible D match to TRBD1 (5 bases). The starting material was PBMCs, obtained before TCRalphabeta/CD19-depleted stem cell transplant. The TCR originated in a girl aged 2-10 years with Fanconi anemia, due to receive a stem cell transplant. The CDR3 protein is CASSQQGSGANVLTF. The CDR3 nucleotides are TGCGCCAGCAGCCAGCAGGGCTCTGGGGCCAACGTCCTGACTTTC.